This T cell receptor beta chain appears in the sequencing data of a study of Ad26.COV2.S vaccination and SARS-CoV-2 variants. Using immunoSEQ multiplex PCR, the repertoire was profiled, and TCRdb retains in-frame clones only, with some absent. The table records some 45,000 clones, about 80% of them present only once. V lost 4 bases and J lost 2, with 15 bases in between. Germline CDR1 LGHNT, CDR2 FRNRAP. This CDR3 region has 16 residues. The chain uses TRBV12-5 and TRBJ1-5; weak D call: TRBD1 (6 bases). The sample was peripheral blood, taken after recovery from COVID-19. This receptor was taken from a human donor who had recovered from COVID-19. CDR3 coding DNA: TGTGCTAGTGGTTCCCCGCGGGACAACCGCAATCAGCCCCAGCATTTT. This translates into CASGSPRDNRNQPQHF.